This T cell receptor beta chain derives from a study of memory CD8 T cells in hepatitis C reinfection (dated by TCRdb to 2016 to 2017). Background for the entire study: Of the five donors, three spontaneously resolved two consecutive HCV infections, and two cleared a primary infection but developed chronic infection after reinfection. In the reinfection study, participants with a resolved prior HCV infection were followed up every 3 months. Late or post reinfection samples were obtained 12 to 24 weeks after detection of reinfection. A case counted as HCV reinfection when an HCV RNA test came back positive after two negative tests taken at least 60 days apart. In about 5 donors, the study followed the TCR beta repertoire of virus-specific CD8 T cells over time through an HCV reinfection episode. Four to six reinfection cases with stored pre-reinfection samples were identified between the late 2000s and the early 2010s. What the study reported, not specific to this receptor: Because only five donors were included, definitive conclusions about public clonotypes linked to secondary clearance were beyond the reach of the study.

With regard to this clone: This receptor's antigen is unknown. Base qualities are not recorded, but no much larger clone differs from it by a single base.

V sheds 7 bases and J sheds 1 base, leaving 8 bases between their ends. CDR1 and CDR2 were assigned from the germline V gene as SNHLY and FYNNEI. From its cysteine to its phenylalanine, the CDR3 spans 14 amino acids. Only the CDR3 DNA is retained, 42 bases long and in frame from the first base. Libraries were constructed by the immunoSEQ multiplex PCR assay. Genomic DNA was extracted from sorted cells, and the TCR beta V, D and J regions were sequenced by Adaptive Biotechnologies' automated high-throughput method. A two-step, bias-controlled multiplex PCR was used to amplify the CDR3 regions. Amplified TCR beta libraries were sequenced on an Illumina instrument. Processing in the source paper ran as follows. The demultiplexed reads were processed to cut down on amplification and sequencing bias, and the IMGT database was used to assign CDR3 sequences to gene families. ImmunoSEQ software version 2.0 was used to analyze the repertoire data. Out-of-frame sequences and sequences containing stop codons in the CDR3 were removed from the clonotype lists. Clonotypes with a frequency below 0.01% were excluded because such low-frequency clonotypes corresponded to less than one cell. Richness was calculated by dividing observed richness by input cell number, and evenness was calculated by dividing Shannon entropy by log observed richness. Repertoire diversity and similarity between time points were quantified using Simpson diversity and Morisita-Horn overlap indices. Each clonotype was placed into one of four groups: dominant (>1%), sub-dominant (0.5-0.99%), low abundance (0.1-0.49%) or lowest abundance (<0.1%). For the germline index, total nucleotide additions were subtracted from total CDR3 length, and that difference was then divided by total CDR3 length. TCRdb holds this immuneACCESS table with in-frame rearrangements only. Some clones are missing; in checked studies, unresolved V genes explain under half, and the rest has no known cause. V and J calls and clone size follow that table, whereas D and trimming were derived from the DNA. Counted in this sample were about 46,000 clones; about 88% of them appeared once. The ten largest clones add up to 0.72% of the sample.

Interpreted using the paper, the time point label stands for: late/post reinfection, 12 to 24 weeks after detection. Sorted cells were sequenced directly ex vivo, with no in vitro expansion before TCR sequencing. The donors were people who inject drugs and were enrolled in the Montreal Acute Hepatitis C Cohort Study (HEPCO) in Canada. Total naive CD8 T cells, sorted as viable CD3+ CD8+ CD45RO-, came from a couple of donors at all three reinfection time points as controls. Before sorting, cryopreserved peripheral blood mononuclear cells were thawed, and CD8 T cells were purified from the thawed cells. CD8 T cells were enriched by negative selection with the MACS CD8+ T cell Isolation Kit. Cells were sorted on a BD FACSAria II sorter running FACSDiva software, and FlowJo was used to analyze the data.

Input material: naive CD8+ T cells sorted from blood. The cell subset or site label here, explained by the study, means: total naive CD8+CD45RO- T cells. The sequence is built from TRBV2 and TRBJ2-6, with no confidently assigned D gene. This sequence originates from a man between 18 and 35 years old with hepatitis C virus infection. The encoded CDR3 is CASNSVSGANVLTF. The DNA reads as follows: TGTGCCAGCAACAGTGTGTCTGGGGCCAACGTCCTGACTTTC.